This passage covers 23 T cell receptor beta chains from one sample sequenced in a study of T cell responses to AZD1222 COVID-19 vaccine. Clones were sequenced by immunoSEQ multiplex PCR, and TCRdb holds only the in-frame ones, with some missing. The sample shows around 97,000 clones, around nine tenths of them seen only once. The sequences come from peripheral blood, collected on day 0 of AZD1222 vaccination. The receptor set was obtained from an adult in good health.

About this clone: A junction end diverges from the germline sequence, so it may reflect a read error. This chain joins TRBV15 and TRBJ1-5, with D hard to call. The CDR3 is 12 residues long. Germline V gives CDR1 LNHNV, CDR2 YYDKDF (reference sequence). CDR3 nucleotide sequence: TGTGCCACCAGCAGAGAGGCGGGCGTCTTCCCTTTT. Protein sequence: CATSREAGVFPF.

Here the CDR3 reads CASSLVGASGNTIYF. The CDR3 nucleotides read TGTGCCAGCAGTTTGGTGGGGGCGTCCGGAAACACCATATATTTT. The chain uses TRBV28 and TRBJ1-3, with TRBD1 as a possible D gene (6 bases). CDR1 is MDHEN, CDR2 SYDVKM, per germline. The CDR3 contains 15 residues. With 3 bases removed from V and 4 bases from J, the gap between germline ends came to 13 bases. Full variable domain (outside the CDR3, taken from reference TRBV28 and TRBJ1-3): DVKVTQSSRYLVKRTGEKVFLECVQDMDHENMFWYRQDPGLGLRLIYFSYDVKMKEKGDIPEGYSVSREKKERFSLILESASTNQTSMYLCASSLVGASGNTIYFGEGSWLTVV.

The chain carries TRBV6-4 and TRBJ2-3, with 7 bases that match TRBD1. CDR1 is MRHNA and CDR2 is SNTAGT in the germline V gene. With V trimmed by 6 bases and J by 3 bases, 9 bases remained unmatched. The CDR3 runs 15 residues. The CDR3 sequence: CASSRQGIGTDTQYF. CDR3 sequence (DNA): TGTGCCAGCAGCAGACAGGGTATCGGGACAGATACGCAGTATTTT.

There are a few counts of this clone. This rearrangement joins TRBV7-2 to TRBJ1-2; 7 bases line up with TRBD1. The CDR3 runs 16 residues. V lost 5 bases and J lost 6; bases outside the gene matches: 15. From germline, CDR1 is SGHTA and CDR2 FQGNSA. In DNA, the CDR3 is TGTGCCAGCAGCCTTTCGCGATCGACAGGGAGGGATGGCTACACCTTC. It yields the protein CASSLSRSTGRDGYTF.

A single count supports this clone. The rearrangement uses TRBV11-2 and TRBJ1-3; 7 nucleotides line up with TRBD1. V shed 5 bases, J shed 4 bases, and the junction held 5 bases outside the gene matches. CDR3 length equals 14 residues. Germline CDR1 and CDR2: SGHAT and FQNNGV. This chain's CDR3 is CASSRDRAGNTIYF. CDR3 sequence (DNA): TGTGCCAGCAGCCGAGACAGGGCCGGAAACACCATATATTTT.

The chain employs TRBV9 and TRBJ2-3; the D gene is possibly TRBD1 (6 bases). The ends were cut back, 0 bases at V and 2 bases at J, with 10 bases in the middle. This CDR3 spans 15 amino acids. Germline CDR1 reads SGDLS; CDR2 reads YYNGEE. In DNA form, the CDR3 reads TGTGCCAGCAGCGTAGCGGGGACAACCACAGATACGCAGTATTTT. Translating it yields CASSVAGTTTDTQYF.

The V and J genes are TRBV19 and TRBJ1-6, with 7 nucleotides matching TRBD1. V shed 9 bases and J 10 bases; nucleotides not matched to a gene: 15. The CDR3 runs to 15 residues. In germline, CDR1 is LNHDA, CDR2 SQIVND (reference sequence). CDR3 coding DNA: TGTGCCAGCGAACTACAGGGGTTCTTGAAGTCACCCCTCCACTTT. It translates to CASELQGFLKSPLHF.

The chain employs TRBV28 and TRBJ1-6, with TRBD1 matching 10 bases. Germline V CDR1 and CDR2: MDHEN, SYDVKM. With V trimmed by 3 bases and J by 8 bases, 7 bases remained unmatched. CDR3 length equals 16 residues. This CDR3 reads CASSFPRGTGDSPLHF. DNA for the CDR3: TGTGCCAGCAGTTTTCCTAGGGGGACAGGGGATTCACCCCTCCACTTT.

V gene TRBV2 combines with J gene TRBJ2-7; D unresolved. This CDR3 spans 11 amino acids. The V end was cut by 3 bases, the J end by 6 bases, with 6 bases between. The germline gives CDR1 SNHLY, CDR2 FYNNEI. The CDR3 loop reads CASSEIAEQYF. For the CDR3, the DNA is TGTGCCAGCAGTGAGATTGCCGAGCAGTACTTC.

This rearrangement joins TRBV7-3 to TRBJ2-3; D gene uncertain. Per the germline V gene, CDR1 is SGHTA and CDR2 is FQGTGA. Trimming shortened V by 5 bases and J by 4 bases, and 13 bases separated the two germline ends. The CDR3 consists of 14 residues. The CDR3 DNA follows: TGTGCCAGCAGCGAGCAACCTGGCCCAGATACGCAGTATTTT. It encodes CASSEQPGPDTQYF.

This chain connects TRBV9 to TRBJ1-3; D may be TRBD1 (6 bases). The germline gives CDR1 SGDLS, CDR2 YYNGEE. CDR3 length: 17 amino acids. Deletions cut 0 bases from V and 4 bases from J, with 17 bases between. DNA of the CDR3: TGTGCCAGCAGCGTAGGGTCGACGGGGACACAAGGAAACACCATATATTTT. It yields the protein CASSVGSTGTQGNTIYF.

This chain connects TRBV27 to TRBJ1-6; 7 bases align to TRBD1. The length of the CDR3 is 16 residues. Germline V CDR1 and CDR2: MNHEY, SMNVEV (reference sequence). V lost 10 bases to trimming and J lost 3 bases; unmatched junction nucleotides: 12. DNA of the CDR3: TGTGCCAACGATACAGGGGAGGTAGGCTATAATTCACCCCTCCACTTT. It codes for CANDTGEVGYNSPLHF.

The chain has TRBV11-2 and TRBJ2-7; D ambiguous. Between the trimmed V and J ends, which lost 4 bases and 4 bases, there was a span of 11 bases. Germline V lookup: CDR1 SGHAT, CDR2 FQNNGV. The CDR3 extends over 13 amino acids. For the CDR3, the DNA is TGTGCCAGCAGCTCCCCTATGCTGTACGAGCAGTACTTC. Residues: CASSSPMLYEQYF.

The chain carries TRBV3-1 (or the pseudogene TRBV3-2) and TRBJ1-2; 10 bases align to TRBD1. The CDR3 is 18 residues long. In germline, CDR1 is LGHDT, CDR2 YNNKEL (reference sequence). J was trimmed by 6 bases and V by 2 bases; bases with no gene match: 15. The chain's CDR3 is CASSQPSRFRQGADGYTF. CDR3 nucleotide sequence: TGTGCCAGCAGCCAACCTTCCCGTTTCCGACAGGGGGCGGATGGCTACACCTTC.

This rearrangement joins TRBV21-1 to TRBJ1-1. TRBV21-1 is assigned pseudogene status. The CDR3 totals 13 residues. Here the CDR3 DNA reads TGTGCCAGCAGCTTCGGGGGGACGACTGAAGCTTTCTTT. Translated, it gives CASSFGGTTEAFF.

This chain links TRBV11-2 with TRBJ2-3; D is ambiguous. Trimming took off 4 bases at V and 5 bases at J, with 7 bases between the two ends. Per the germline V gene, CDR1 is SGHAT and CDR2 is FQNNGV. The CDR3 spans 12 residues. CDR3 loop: CASSSQRDTQYF. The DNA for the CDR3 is TGTGCCAGCAGCTCTCAAAGAGATACGCAGTATTTT.

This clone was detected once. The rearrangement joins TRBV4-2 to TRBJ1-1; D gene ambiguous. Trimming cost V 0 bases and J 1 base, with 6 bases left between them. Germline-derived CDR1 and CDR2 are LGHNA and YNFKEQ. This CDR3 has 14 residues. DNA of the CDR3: TGTGCCAGCAGCCAAGACAGGCGGAACACTGAAGCTTTCTTT. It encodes CASSQDRRNTEAFF.

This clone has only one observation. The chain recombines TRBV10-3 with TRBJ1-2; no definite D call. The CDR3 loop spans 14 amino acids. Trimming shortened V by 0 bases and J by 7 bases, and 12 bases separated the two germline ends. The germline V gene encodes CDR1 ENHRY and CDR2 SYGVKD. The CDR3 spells CAISESTGVSGYTF. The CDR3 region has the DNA TGTGCCATCAGTGAGTCGACGGGTGTGAGTGGCTACACCTTC.

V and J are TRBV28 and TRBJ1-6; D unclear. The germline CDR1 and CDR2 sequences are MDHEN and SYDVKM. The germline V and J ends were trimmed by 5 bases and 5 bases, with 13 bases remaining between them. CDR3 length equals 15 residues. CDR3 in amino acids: CASSPPMGNNSPLHF. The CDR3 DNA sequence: TGTGCCAGCAGTCCTCCGATGGGGAATAATTCACCCCTCCACTTT. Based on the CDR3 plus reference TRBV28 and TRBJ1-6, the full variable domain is DVKVTQSSRYLVKRTGEKVFLECVQDMDHENMFWYRQDPGLGLRLIYFSYDVKMKEKGDIPEGYSVSREKKERFSLILESASTNQTSMYLCASSPPMGNNSPLHFGNGTRLTVT.

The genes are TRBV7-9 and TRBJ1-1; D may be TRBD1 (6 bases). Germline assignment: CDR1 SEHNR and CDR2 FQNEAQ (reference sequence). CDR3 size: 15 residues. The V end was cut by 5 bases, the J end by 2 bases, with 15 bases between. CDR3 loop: CASSVQGPANTEAFF. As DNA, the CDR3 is TGTGCCAGCAGCGTACAGGGTCCAGCCAACACTGAAGCTTTCTTT.

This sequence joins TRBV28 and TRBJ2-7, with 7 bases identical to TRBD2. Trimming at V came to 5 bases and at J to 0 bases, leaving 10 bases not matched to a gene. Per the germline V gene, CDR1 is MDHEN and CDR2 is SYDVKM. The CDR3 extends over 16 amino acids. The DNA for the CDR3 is TGTGCCAGCAGTCACGGAAGCGGGAAGAGCTCCTACGAGCAGTACTTC. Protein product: CASSHGSGKSSYEQYF. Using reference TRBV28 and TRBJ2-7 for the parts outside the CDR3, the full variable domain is DVKVTQSSRYLVKRTGEKVFLECVQDMDHENMFWYRQDPGLGLRLIYFSYDVKMKEKGDIPEGYSVSREKKERFSLILESASTNQTSMYLCASSHGSGKSSYEQYFGPGTRLTVT.

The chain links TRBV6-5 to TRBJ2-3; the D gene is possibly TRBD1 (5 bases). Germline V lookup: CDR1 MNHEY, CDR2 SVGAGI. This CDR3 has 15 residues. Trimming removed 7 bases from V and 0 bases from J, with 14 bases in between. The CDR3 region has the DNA TGTGCCAGCACCCCCTTAGGGGCGAGCACAGATACGCAGTATTTT. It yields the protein CASTPLGASTDTQYF.

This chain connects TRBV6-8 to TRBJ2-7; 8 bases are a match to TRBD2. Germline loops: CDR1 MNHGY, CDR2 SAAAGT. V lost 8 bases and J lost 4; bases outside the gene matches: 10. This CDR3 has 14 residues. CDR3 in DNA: TGTGCCAGCCCCTCCCGACTAGCGTGGTACGAGCAGTACTTC. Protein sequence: CASPSRLAWYEQYF.